The entry that follows covers one T cell receptor beta chain sequence. Its antigen remains unidentified. The PCR made use of 60 Vbeta and 13 Jbeta primers. Authors' analysis steps: Among the unique TCR beta chains that a later analysis counted, about 79 million in all, about 11 million were shared. Method: immunoSEQ multiplex PCR; TCRdb's copy keeps in-frame clones and lacks some. Clone size and the V and J calls come from that table; the DNA yielded D and trimming. The table shows about 140,000 clones, with 70% occurring only once. This sample stems from a study of cytomegalovirus exposure and HLA in healthy donors. The wider study: A data release that came early held approximately 92 million unique TCRs from HLA-typed donors. Regarding the study as a whole: In vitro work confirmed that a few CMV-associated chains recognize CMV antigens. A list of roughly 180 TCR beta chains associated with cytomegalovirus was given.

The germline V gene has CDR1 SGHRS and CDR2 YFSETQ. This CDR3 comprises 14 residues. The V end was cut by 5 bases, the J end by 7 bases, with 19 bases between. The rearrangement links TRBV5-1 to TRBJ2-7; D perhaps matches TRBD2 (5 bases). The sample consisted of PBMCs. The source of this sequence is a woman aged 55-69 years in good health and CMV-seropositive. CDR3 DNA sequence: TGCGCCAGCAGAGAATCCACGGCTGGAGGAGAGCAGTACTTC. This encodes CASRESTAGGEQYF.